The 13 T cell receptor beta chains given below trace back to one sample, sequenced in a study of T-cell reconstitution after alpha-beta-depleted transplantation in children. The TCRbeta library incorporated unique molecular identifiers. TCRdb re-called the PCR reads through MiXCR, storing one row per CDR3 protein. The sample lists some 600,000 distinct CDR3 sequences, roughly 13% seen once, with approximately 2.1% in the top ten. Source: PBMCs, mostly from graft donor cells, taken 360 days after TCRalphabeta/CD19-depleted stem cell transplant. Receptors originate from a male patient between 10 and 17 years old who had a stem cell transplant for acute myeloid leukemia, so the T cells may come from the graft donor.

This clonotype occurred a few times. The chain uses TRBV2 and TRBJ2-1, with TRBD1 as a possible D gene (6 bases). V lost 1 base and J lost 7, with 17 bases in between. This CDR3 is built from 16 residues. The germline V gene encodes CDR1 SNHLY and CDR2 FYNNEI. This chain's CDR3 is CASSEVGRGFLNEQFF. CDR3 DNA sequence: TGTGCCAGCAGTGAAGTTGGCAGGGGCTTCTTAAATGAGCAGTTCTTC.

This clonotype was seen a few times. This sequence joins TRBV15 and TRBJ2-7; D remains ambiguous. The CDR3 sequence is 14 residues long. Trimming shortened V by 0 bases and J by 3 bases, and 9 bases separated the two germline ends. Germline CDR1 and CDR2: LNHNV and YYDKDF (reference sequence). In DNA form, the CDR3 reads TGTGCCACCAGCAGAGAAGGGCTTCACTACGAGCAGTACTTC. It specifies CATSREGLHYEQYF.

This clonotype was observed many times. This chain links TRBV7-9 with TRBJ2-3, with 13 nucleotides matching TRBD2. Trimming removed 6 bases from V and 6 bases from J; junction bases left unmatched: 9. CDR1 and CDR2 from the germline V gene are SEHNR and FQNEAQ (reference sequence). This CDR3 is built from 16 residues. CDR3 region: CASSRTGTSGMDTQYF. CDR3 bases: TGTGCCAGCAGTCGCACCGGGACTAGCGGGATGGATACGCAGTATTTT. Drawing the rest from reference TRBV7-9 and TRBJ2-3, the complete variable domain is DTGVSQNPRHKITKRGQNVTFRCDPISEHNRLYWYRQTLGQGPEFLTYFQNEAQLEKSRLLSDRFSAERPKGSFSTLEIQRTEQGDSAMYLCASSRTGTSGMDTQYFGPGTRLTVL.

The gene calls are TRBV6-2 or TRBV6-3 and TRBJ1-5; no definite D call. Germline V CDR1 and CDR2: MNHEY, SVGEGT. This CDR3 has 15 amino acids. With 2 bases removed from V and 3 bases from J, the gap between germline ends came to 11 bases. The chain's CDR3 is CASSYGIGPNQPQHF. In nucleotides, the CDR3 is TGTGCCAGCAGTTACGGGATTGGGCCCAATCAGCCCCAGCATTTT.

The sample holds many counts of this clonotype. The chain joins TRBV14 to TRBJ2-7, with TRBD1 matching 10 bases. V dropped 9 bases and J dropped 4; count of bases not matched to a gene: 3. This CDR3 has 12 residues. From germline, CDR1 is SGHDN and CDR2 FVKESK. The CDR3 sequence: CASRDRGYEQYF. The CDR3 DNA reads TGTGCCAGTCGGGACAGGGGTTACGAGCAGTACTTC.

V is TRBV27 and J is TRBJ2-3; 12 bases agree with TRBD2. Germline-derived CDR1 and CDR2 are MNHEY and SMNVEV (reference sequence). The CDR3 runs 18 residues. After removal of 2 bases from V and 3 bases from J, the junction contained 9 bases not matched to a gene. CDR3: CASSLEPGLAGMTDTQYF. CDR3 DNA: TGTGCCAGCAGTTTAGAGCCGGGACTAGCGGGCATGACAGATACGCAGTATTTT.

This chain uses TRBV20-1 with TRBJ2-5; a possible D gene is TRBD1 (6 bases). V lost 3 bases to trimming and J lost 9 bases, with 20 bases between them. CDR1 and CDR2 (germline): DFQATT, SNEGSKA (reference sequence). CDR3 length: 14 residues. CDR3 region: CSARGRGVAGAQYF. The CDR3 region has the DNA TGCAGTGCTAGGGGCAGGGGAGTGGCTGGGGCCCAGTACTTC.

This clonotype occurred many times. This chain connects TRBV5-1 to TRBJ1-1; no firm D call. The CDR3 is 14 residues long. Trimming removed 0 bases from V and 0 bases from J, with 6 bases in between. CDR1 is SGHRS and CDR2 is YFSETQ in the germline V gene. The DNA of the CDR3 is TGCGCCAGCAGCTTGGGTCTCATGAACACTGAAGCTTTCTTT. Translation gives CASSLGLMNTEAFF.

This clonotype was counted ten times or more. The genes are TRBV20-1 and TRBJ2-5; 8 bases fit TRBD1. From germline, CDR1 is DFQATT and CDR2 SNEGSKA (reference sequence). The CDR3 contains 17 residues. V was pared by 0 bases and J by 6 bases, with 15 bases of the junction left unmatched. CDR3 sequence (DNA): TGCAGTGCTAGAGACCCGATGGACAGGGAAGGGGGAAAGACCCAGTACTTC. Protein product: CSARDPMDREGGKTQYF.

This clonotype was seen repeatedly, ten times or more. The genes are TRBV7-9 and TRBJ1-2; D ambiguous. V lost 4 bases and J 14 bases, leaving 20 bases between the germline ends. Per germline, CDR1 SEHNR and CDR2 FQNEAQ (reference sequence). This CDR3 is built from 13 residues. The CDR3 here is CASSSSAHREGTF. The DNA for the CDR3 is TGTGCCAGCAGCTCATCAGCCCATCGGGAAGGAACCTTC.

This CDR3 reads CASRAGTSVQETQYF. The DNA for the CDR3 is TGTGCCAGCAGGGCCGGGACTAGCGTTCAAGAGACCCAGTACTTC. This chain uses TRBV6-2 or TRBV6-3 with TRBJ2-5, with 10 nucleotides matching TRBD2. The CDR3 is 15 amino acids. V dropped 6 bases and J dropped 2; count of bases not matched to a gene: 6. Germline CDR1 MNHEY, CDR2 SVGEGT.

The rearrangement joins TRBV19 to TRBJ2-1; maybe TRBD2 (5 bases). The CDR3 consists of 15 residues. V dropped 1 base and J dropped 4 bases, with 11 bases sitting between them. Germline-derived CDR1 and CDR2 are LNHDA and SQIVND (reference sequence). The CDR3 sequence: CASSIGGSLYNEQFF. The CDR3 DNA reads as TGTGCCAGTAGTATAGGTGGGAGCCTATACAATGAGCAGTTCTTC.

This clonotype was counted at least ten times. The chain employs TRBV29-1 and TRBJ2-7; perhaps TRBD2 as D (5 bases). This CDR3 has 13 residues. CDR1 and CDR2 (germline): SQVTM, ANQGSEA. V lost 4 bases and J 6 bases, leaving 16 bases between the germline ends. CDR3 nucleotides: TGCAGCGTTGGAGAGAGGGTAGGTCTCGAGCAGTACTTC. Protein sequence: CSVGERVGLEQYF.